A single sample is the source of the 28 T cell receptor beta chains below, sequenced in a study of graft-versus-host responses after intestinal transplantation. These receptors lack a known antigen. Sequencing used immunoSEQ multiplex PCR; TCRdb keeps in-frame clones, though not all of them. The sample records approximately 90,000 clones, just under 95% being singletons. The input for sequencing was unstimulated CD8+ T cells sorted from spleen or lymph node cells, taken before transplant. The receptor source for this set is a human donor who was the organ donor for an intestinal transplant.

This sequence joins TRBV2 and TRBJ1-2, with D unclear. The germline V gene encodes CDR1 SNHLY and CDR2 FYNNEI. Trimming took 6 bases from V and 2 from J, leaving 16 bases between them. The CDR3 is made up of 15 amino acids. This chain's CDR3 is CASRKVRQSNYGYTF. Written as DNA, the CDR3 is TGTGCCAGCAGGAAGGTCCGACAATCGAACTATGGCTACACCTTC.

The genes are TRBV5-6 and TRBJ2-5; D remains unclear. The J call may be mistaken, given a closer DNA end match to TRBJ2-7. The CDR3 loop spans 13 amino acids. CDR1 SGHDT and CDR2 YYEEEE come from the germline V gene. The DNA of the CDR3 is TGTGCCAGCAGCTTGATCAACTCCTACGAGCAGTACTTC. Amino acid sequence: CASSLINSYEQYF.

The chain has TRBV6-1 and TRBJ2-7, with D possibly matching TRBD1 (5 bases). The CDR3 spans 14 residues. Between the trimmed V and J ends, which lost 2 bases and 1 base, there was a span of 9 bases. Germline assignment: CDR1 MNHNS and CDR2 SASEGT. The CDR3 DNA reads TGTGCCAGCAGTGAATGGAGACAGTCCTACGAGCAGTACTTC. Its translation: CASSEWRQSYEQYF.

The gene calls are TRBV7-9 and TRBJ1-4, with TRBD1 as a possible D gene (6 bases). The CDR3 totals 14 residues. The V gene lost 5 bases and the J gene lost 7 bases, with 14 bases spanning the gap. Germline V gene sequence: CDR1 SEHNR, CDR2 FQNEAQ (reference sequence). CDR3 nucleotides: TGTGCCAGCAGCGATACAGGGTACGCTGAAAAACTGTTTTTT. Its translation: CASSDTGYAEKLFF.

A few counts support this clone. This CDR3 is CASNPRSSGDTQYF. CDR3 bases: TGTGCCAGCAACCCAAGGAGTAGCGGGGATACGCAGTATTTT. The genes are TRBV7-9 and TRBJ2-3; 7 bases match TRBD2. In germline, CDR1 is SEHNR, CDR2 FQNEAQ (reference sequence). CDR3 length: 14 residues. Trimming took 7 bases from V and 6 from J; bases not matched to a gene: 10.

The chain couples TRBV28 to TRBJ1-1, with no clear D. The germline CDR1 and CDR2 sequences are MDHEN and SYDVKM. There are 12 residues in the CDR3. Between the trimmed V and J ends, which lost 6 bases and 5 bases, there was a span of 10 bases. CDR3: CASRGGDTEAFF. CDR3 bases: TGTGCCAGCAGGGGCGGGGATACTGAAGCTTTCTTT.

The chain combines TRBV27 with TRBJ2-7; D ambiguous. The CDR3 contains 14 residues. Per germline, CDR1 MNHEY and CDR2 SMNVEV (reference sequence). With 2 bases removed from V and 0 bases from J, the gap between germline ends came to 8 bases. CDR3 amino acids: CASSLGPVSYEQYF. The DNA of the CDR3 is TGTGCCAGCAGTTTAGGCCCTGTCTCCTACGAGCAGTACTTC.

The V call is TRBV27, the J call TRBJ1-1; D perhaps matches TRBD1 (6 bases). The CDR3 runs 14 residues. Trimming stripped 0 bases from V and 3 bases from J, with 8 bases between. In germline, CDR1 is MNHEY, CDR2 SMNVEV (reference sequence). In DNA form, the CDR3 reads TGTGCCAGCAGTTTATCTCAGGGGTACACTGAAGCTTTCTTT. It encodes CASSLSQGYTEAFF.

Note on this clone: The same CDR3 arises from other DNA sequences in this sample as well. The rearrangement links TRBV6-1 to TRBJ2-2; D is unclear. The CDR3 is 13 amino acids. Germline CDR1 reads MNHNS; CDR2 reads SASEGT. V lost 3 bases and J lost 0, with 2 bases in between. The CDR3 spells CASSDTNTGELFF. CDR3 bases: TGTGCCAGCAGTGACACGAACACCGGGGAGCTGTTTTTT.

This clone was recorded a few times. The rearrangement joins TRBV29-1 to TRBJ1-2; perhaps TRBD1 as D (6 bases). This CDR3 comprises 12 residues. Germline CDR1 SQVTM, CDR2 ANQGSEA. V was cut by 3 bases and J by 3 bases, with 8 bases left in between. The CDR3 DNA reads TGCAGCGTTGACGAGGGGGACTATGGCTACACCTTC. It encodes CSVDEGDYGYTF.

The chain uses TRBV7-9 and TRBJ1-5; maybe TRBD1 (6 bases). V lost 5 bases and J lost 11, with 13 bases in between. The CDR3 spans 12 residues. Per the germline V gene, CDR1 is SEHNR and CDR2 is FQNEAQ (reference sequence). The CDR3 nucleotides read TGTGCCAGCAGCGGACCACAGGGAGCCCAGCATTTT. Translating gives CASSGPQGAQHF.

The chain joins TRBV6-5 to TRBJ1-2, with TRBD1 identical over 11 bases. J gave up 4 bases and V 0 bases, and 1 base lay outside the gene matches. CDR3 length: 15 residues. CDR1 MNHEY and CDR2 SVGAGI come from the germline V gene. For the CDR3, the DNA is TGTGCCAGCAGTTACTCAGGGACAGGGGGCTATGGCTACACCTTC. Translation: CASSYSGTGGYGYTF.

This chain uses TRBV2 with TRBJ2-1, with 10 nucleotides matching TRBD1. V lost 6 bases, J lost 5 bases, and 7 bases stayed unmatched. The CDR3 loop spans 15 amino acids. CDR1 is SNHLY and CDR2 is FYNNEI in the germline V gene. CDR3 protein: CASRRDRGLDNEQFF. CDR3 sequence (DNA): TGTGCCAGCAGAAGGGACAGGGGTTTGGACAATGAGCAGTTCTTC.

This clone was seen once. V is TRBV27 and J is TRBJ1-1; D gene unclear. The CDR3 has 14 amino acids. The V gene lost 0 bases and the J gene lost 1 base, with 6 bases spanning the gap. Germline V CDR1 and CDR2: MNHEY, SMNVEV (reference sequence). The CDR3 coding sequence is TGTGCCAGCAGTTTATCGGGCTGGAACACTGAAGCTTTCTTT. As protein: CASSLSGWNTEAFF.

The CDR3 DNA sequence: TGTGCCAGCAGCCCGGACGGGGGATCCTACAATGAGCAGTTCTTC. Translation gives CASSPDGGSYNEQFF. J is TRBJ2-1 and V is TRBV9, with D possibly matching TRBD2 (6 bases). Germline assignment: CDR1 SGDLS and CDR2 YYNGEE. The germline V and J ends were trimmed by 4 bases and 1 base, with 12 bases remaining between them. The CDR3 is 15 residues long.

This clone was seen only once. The J gene is TRBJ2-5, the V gene TRBV14; D not resolved. Judging by the DNA end, TRBJ2-7 fits better; the J call may be wrong. The CDR3 runs to 11 residues. Germline V CDR1 and CDR2: SGHDN, FVKESK. CDR3 coding DNA: TGTGCCAGCAGCCAAGGGAGCGAGCAGTACTTC. Amino acids: CASSQGSEQYF.

The J gene is TRBJ2-5, the V gene TRBV6-1, with D possibly matching TRBD1 (7 bases). Germline V gene sequence: CDR1 MNHNS, CDR2 SASEGT. Trimming pared 6 bases from V and 2 bases from J, leaving 13 bases between. This CDR3 region has 14 residues. The CDR3 reads CASSTGEAQETQYF. DNA of the CDR3: TGTGCCAGCAGCACAGGGGAGGCGCAAGAGACCCAGTACTTC.

The rearrangement links TRBV5-4 to TRBJ1-1, with 9 bases identical to TRBD1. This CDR3 spans 13 amino acids. Germline lookup yields CDR1 SGHNT and CDR2 YYREEE (reference sequence). With V trimmed by 3 bases and J by 5 bases, 2 bases remained unmatched. The CDR3 DNA reads as TGTGCCAGCAGCTACGGACAGGGGACTGAAGCTTTCTTT. This codes for CASSYGQGTEAFF. Variable domain in full (rest from reference TRBV5-4 and TRBJ1-1): ETGVTQSPTHLIKTRGQQVTLRCSSQSGHNTVSWYQQALGQGPQFIFQYYREEENGRGNFPPRFSGLQFPNYSSELNVNALELDDSALYLCASSYGQGTEAFFGQGTRLTVV.

This clone turned up a few times. This sequence joins TRBV7-9 and TRBJ1-2, with D possibly matching TRBD1 (6 bases). Germline lookup yields CDR1 SEHNR and CDR2 FQNEAQ (reference sequence). The CDR3 is 14 amino acids. Trimming cost V 5 bases and J 5 bases, with 15 bases left between them. The CDR3 DNA reads as TGTGCCAGCAGCCATTCGACAGGCGGATATGGCTACACCTTC. As protein: CASSHSTGGYGYTF.

The chain uses TRBV7-9 and TRBJ2-5; unclear D gene. Germline CDR1 and CDR2: SEHNR and FQNEAQ (reference sequence). V was pared by 5 bases and J by 0 bases, with 10 bases between. This CDR3 has 14 amino acids. Here the CDR3 reads CASSHMMYQETQYF. The CDR3 nucleotides are TGTGCCAGCAGCCACATGATGTACCAAGAGACCCAGTACTTC.

V and J are TRBV15 and TRBJ1-6, with D uncertain. V lost 2 bases and J 8 bases, leaving 16 bases between the germline ends. The CDR3 loop spans 16 amino acids. Looked up from germline, CDR1 is LNHNV and CDR2 is YYDKDF (reference sequence). DNA of the CDR3: TGTGCCACCAGCAGACCTGGCGGGCCCCTATATTCACCCCTCCACTTT. It translates to CATSRPGGPLYSPLHF.

V gene TRBV5-1 combines with J gene TRBJ2-5, with TRBD1 identical over 7 bases. With 4 bases clipped from V and 4 bases from J, the junction kept 13 bases outside the gene matches. Looked up from germline, CDR1 is SGHRS and CDR2 is YFSETQ. The CDR3 has 16 amino acids. CDR3 DNA sequence: TGCGCCAGCAGCGCGGCGGCCAGGGGGACGGGAGAGACCCAGTACTTC. Its translation is CASSAAARGTGETQYF.

The V and J genes are TRBV6-5 and TRBJ1-4; D gene uncertain. The CDR3 totals 16 residues. Looked up from germline, CDR1 is MNHEY and CDR2 is SVGAGI. Trimming left V 2 bases short and J 1 base short, with 11 bases between. The CDR3 reads CASSYTRRLTNEKLFF. In nucleotides, the CDR3 is TGTGCCAGCAGTTACACTAGACGGCTAACTAATGAAAAACTGTTTTTT.

This CDR3 reads CASSPIGIQGNNQPQHF. The CDR3 coding sequence is TGTGCCAGCAGTCCCATAGGGATACAGGGGAACAATCAGCCCCAGCATTTT. This chain links TRBV27 with TRBJ1-5; 7 bases line up with TRBD1. The CDR3 extends over 17 amino acids. Germline V gene data show CDR1 as MNHEY and CDR2 as SMNVEV (reference sequence). V dropped 5 bases and J dropped 3; count of bases not matched to a gene: 13.

The rearrangement uses TRBV30 and TRBJ1-2; D is undetermined. Germline V gene sequence: CDR1 GTSNPN, CDR2 SVGIG (reference sequence). The CDR3 is 11 residues long. Trimming took off 8 bases at V and 6 bases at J, with 13 bases between the two ends. The CDR3 coding sequence is TGTGCCGAGTTTGCCGGGAATGGCTACACCTTC. Encoded protein: CAEFAGNGYTF.

The gene calls are TRBV7-8 and TRBJ2-5; perhaps TRBD1 as D (5 bases). This CDR3 has 14 amino acids. Germline V gene sequence: CDR1 SGHVS, CDR2 FQNEAQ. Trimming left V 2 bases short and J 1 base short, with 8 bases between. CDR3 DNA: TGTGCCAGCAGCTTACAGGGAATCCAAGAGACCCAGTACTTC. This encodes CASSLQGIQETQYF.

This chain joins TRBV29-1 and TRBJ1-3; tentative D call: TRBD1 (5 bases). V lost 5 bases and J lost 0, with 14 bases in between. Germline CDR1 reads SQVTM; CDR2 reads ANQGSEA. The CDR3 contains 15 residues. CDR3 in DNA: TGCAGCGTTTCCGGACAAGGCCCCTCTGGAAACACCATATATTTT. This sequence encodes CSVSGQGPSGNTIYF.

The chain carries TRBV27 and TRBJ2-1, with D possibly being TRBD1 (6 bases). This CDR3 contains 15 residues. The ends were cut back, 5 bases at V and 5 bases at J, with 16 bases in the middle. CDR1 and CDR2 (germline): MNHEY, SMNVEV (reference sequence). The CDR3 bases are TGTGCCAGCAGTCTTGACTATGGGGACAACAATGAGCAGTTCTTC. Its translation: CASSLDYGDNNEQFF.